Below are 10 T cell receptor beta chains sequenced from a single sample in a study of control samples from healthy donors and cancer patients. The table came from immunoSEQ multiplex PCR; TCRdb's copy has only in-frame clones and leaves some out. The repertoire holds fewer than 90,000 clones, with roughly 86% as singletons. Material for sequencing was blood. These receptors originate from a man aged 45-60 years in good health.

This clone appeared a single time. V is TRBV7-2 and J is TRBJ2-1, with D possibly being TRBD1 or TRBD2 (6 bases each). Germline V gene sequence: CDR1 SGHTA, CDR2 FQGNSA. The CDR3 runs 16 residues. V lost 6 bases, J lost 4 bases, and 19 bases lay in between. The CDR3 DNA reads as TGTGCCAGCAGACCCCGCCTTGGGGGGCAATACAATGAGCAGTTCTTC. Translated, it gives CASRPRLGGQYNEQFF.

The chain joins TRBV28 to TRBJ2-1; 8 positions match TRBD2. V was pared by 7 bases and J by 4 bases, with 9 bases of the junction left unmatched. Germline V gene lookup returns CDR1 MDHEN and CDR2 SYDVKM. This CDR3 has 15 amino acids. The CDR3 region is CASTLGVAGYNEQFF. CDR3 nucleotides: TGTGCCAGCACCTTAGGGGTAGCGGGATACAATGAGCAGTTCTTC.

The chain joins TRBV5-1 to TRBJ2-1, with TRBD2 matching over 9 bases. The CDR3 sequence is 14 residues long. Trimming cost V 5 bases and J 6 bases; bases outside gene matches: 6. Germline lookup yields CDR1 SGHRS and CDR2 YFSETQ. CDR3 coding DNA: TGCGCCAGCAGTCTGCGGGAGGGTCTCAATGAGCAGTTCTTC. Residues: CASSLREGLNEQFF.

A single count supports this clone. V gene TRBV19 combines with J gene TRBJ1-2; a weak D match, TRBD1 (6 bases). Looked up from germline, CDR1 is LNHDA and CDR2 is SQIVND (reference sequence). V lost 10 bases to trimming and J lost 2 bases, with 14 bases between them. This CDR3 is built from 13 residues. CDR3 in amino acids: CATGDIMNYGYTF. CDR3 nucleotides: TGTGCCACCGGGGACATCATGAACTATGGCTACACCTTC.

The chain links TRBV21-1 to TRBJ2-1; TRBD2 reflects the table's D call only, with no check against the DNA. TRBV21-1 is tagged as a pseudogene. The length of the CDR3 is 14 residues. In DNA, the CDR3 is TGTGCCAGTTACGGTACGGGAGGGATCGTTGAGCAGTTCTTC. Protein: CASYGTGGIVEQFF.

The V call is TRBV12-3 or TRBV12-4, the J call TRBJ2-5; maybe TRBD1 (6 bases). The CDR3 is 13 residues long. The V and J ends lost 5 bases and 4 bases respectively, with 11 bases between them. The CDR3 DNA reads as TGTGCCAGCAGTCTTCAAGGGGGAGAGACCCAGTACTTC. Its translation is CASSLQGGETQYF.

This rearrangement joins TRBV24-1 to TRBJ1-1; D is ambiguous. The CDR3 covers 14 residues. The V gene's germline CDR1 is KGHDR and CDR2 SFDVKD. V lost 3 bases, J lost 3 bases, and 10 bases lay in between. CDR3 sequence: CATSDPRTDTEAFF. The CDR3 nucleotides read TGTGCCACCAGTGATCCTCGGACTGACACTGAAGCTTTCTTT.

The gene calls are TRBV5-6 and TRBJ1-5, with D unresolved. The CDR3 totals 12 residues. Germline V lookup: CDR1 SGHDT, CDR2 YYEEEE. Trimming took 0 bases from V and 7 from J, leaving 5 bases between them. The CDR3 nucleotides are TGTGCCAGCAGCTTGGTGGGACAGCCCCAGCATTTT. Protein product: CASSLVGQPQHF.

The chain employs TRBV5-1 and TRBJ1-2, with 9 bases aligning to TRBD1. V shed 1 base, J shed 8 bases, and the junction held 9 bases outside the gene matches. The germline V gene encodes CDR1 SGHRS and CDR2 YFSETQ. The CDR3 covers 15 residues. CDR3 nucleotide sequence: TGCGCCAGCAGCTTGACCAAACAGGGGGCAGGAGGCTACACCTTC. It encodes CASSLTKQGAGGYTF.

This clone appeared a single time. The rearrangement joins TRBV6-2 or TRBV6-3 to TRBJ1-5; D ambiguous. The CDR3 is made up of 14 amino acids. From germline, CDR1 is MNHEY and CDR2 SVGEGT. Trimming took off 0 bases at V and 6 bases at J, with 9 bases between the two ends. This chain's CDR3 is CASSYSVTTQPQHF. The CDR3 DNA reads as TGTGCCAGCAGTTACTCTGTGACAACTCAGCCCCAGCATTTT.